This T cell receptor beta chain stems from a study of CD8 T cells in ankylosing spondylitis (dated by TCRdb to about 2017). The study in broad terms: The study profiled T cell receptor beta repertoires in healthy donors and ankylosing spondylitis patients to find disease-linked TCR variants. The full study cohort comprised 25 ankylosing spondylitis patients and roughly 100 healthy donors. Peripheral blood was sampled, and synovial fluid was additionally collected from ankylosing spondylitis patients.

This clonotype was seen more than once but under ten times. The target of this receptor is not known. Per-base quality was not reported, and no clone a single base away is much larger than it. CDR3 length: 15 amino acids, cysteine to phenylalanine. Kept here is only the CDR3 DNA, which spans 45 bases and is read in frame from base 1. A distance of 22 bases separates the germline ends of V and J, which lose 5 bases and 5 bases respectively. CDR1 is given as GTSNPN and CDR2 as SVGIG, both from the germline V gene (reference sequence). The paper's findings and limits, for the study overall: Some motif variants were previously reported in synovial fluid and blood of reactive arthritis patients, suggesting common disease-initiation mechanisms. A TCR beta motif made up of about eight highly homologous amino acid variants appeared to be characteristic of blood from ankylosing spondylitis patients. The disease-linked clones had a CD8+ phenotype and were found at relatively low frequencies in peripheral blood. According to the report, matched synovial fluid samples from ankylosing spondylitis patients were significantly enriched for the disease-linked clones.

The sequencer was an Illumina HiSeq 2500. TCR beta libraries were prepared by quantitative 5'-RACE with molecular barcodes. The authors processed their data as follows. To identify disease-linked TCR variants, a new computational method was used, one built on a probabilistic model of VDJ rearrangement. TCRdb reran the public reads through fastp at Q25 and MiXCR, keeping productive beta chains. Each record represents a unique CDR3 protein, reported with the most common genes and DNA among its rows. The V and J calls come from TCRdb's annotation, not from the publication. The sample has under 450,000 distinct CDR3 sequences on record, roughly 17% of them singletons. The ten top clones hold 1% of the sample.

Material: blood, either unsorted or a sorted T cell fraction (not recorded which). The chain uses TRBV30 and TRBJ2-7; the D gene assignment is perhaps TRBD1 or TRBD2, with each matching 6 bases. The source is a male donor with ankylosing spondylitis. The CDR3 corresponds to CAWGARIRGRNEQYF. The nucleotides are TGTGCCTGGGGAGCTCGGATCCGGGGGCGAAACGAGCAGTACTTC.